One TCR beta chain is described in this entry. The data derive from a study of control samples from healthy donors and cancer patients. Germline CDR1 LNHDA, CDR2 SQIVND (reference sequence). The CDR3 is made up of 14 amino acids. The V gene lost 3 bases and the J gene lost 0 bases, with 8 bases spanning the gap. Measured with immunoSEQ multiplex PCR; TCRdb has only the in-frame clones, and not every one. In the table there are around 80,000 clones, 91% of which are singletons. This chain joins TRBV19 and TRBJ1-2; D remains ambiguous. This clonotype was obtained from a man over 45 in good health. The sequencing input was blood. The CDR3 coding sequence is TGTGCCAGTAGTATGGGCACAGCTAACTATGGCTACACCTTC. It translates to CASSMGTANYGYTF.